This T cell receptor (beta chain) was obtained from a study of Graves' ophthalmopathy and Graves' hyperthyroidism. The TCR beta CDR3 regions underwent amplification from RNA transcripts. The first round was an RT-PCR with HTBI primers, and the second round was a multiplex PCR. TCRdb re-analysed the multiplex PCR reads in MiXCR, keeping a single row per CDR3 protein. The sample lists about 160,000 distinct CDR3 sequences, 37% occurring once. The CDR3 has 14 amino acids. The germline gives CDR1 MDHEN, CDR2 SYDVKM. The V and J ends lost 3 bases and 2 bases, in that order; junction bases with no gene match: 4. This clonotype was counted at least ten times. The diagnosis combined clinical symptoms, thyroxine, TRAb, thyroid ultrasound and orbital computed tomography scans.

This clonotype was obtained from a woman aged 40 to 55 with Graves' ophthalmopathy. Sequencing was carried out using peripheral blood. This chain connects TRBV28 to TRBJ2-7; 7 nucleotides agree with TRBD2. DNA of the CDR3: TGTGCCAGCAGTTTCGGACTAGGGCCCTACGAGCAGTACTTC. Translated: CASSFGLGPYEQYF.